A single TCR beta chain is shown here with its context. Sequencing used immunoSEQ multiplex PCR; TCRdb keeps in-frame clones, though not all of them. The sample contains under 250,000 clones, roughly 80% of which appear only once. The entry originates in a study of blood T cell repertoires in COVID-19. Overall study context: The analysed material was cDNA or gDNA that came from T cells, B-cell-depleted T cells, or PBMCs.

Germline V lookup: CDR1 SGHKS, CDR2 YYEKEE (reference sequence). Between the trimmed V and J ends, which lost 2 bases and 3 bases, there was a span of 11 bases. The CDR3 covers 14 residues. Sequenced sample: peripheral blood. V and J are TRBV5-5 and TRBJ1-2, with D hard to call. This TCR derives from a woman aged 30 to 39 who had recovered from COVID-19. CDR3 protein: CASSFREFDYGYTF. CDR3 DNA sequence: TGTGCCAGCAGCTTCCGGGAGTTCGACTATGGCTACACCTTC. Using reference TRBV5-5 and TRBJ1-2 for the parts outside the CDR3, the full variable domain is DAGVTQSPTHLIKTRGQQVTLRCSPISGHKSVSWYQQVLGQGPQFIFQYYEKEERGRGNFPDRFSARQFPNYSSELNVNALLLGDSALYLCASSFREFDYGYTFGSGTRLTVV.